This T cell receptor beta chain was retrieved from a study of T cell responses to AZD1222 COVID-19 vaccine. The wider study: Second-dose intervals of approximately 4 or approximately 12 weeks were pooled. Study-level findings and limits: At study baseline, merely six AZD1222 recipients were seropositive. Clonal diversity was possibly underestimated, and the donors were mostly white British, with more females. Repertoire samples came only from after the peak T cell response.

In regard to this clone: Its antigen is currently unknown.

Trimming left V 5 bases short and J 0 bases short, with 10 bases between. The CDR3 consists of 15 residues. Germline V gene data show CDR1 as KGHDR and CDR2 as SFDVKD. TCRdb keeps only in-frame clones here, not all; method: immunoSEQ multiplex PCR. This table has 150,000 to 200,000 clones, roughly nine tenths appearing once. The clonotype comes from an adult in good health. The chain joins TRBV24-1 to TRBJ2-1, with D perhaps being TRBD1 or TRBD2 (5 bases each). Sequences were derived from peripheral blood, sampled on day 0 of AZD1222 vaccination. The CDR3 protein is CATSVRDRSYNEQFF. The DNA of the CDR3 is TGTGCCACCAGTGTCAGGGACCGCTCCTACAATGAGCAGTTCTTC.